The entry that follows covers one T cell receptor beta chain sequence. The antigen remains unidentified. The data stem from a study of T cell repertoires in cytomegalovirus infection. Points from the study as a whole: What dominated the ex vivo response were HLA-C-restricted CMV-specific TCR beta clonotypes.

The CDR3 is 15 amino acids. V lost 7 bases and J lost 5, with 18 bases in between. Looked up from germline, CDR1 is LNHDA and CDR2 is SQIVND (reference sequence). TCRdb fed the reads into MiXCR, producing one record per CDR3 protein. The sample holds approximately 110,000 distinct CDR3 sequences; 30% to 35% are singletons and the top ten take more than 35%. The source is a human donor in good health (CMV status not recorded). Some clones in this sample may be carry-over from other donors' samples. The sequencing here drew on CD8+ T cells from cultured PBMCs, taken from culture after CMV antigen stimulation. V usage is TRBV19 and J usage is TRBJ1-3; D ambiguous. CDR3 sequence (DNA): TGTGCCAGTACCGGGTCTGCAGGTCGGAGAAACACCATATATTTT. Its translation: CASTGSAGRRNTIYF.